This T cell receptor beta chain was identified in a study of blood T cell repertoires in COVID-19. Study-wide background: Acute-phase and convalescent COVID-19 samples originated in the United States, Italy and Spain. The cDNA or gDNA used as material had been derived from T cells, B-cell-depleted T cells, or PBMCs.

Under the authors' procedure: Amplified reference gene primers provided the basis for estimating nucleated cell counts. Generated by immunoSEQ multiplex PCR, the TCRdb table keeps only in-frame clones and is missing some. That table furnishes V, J and clone size, whereas the DNA furnished D and trimming. The data hold under 300,000 clones, with roughly 82% observed a single time. Germline V gene lookup returns CDR1 SGHVS and CDR2 FQNEAQ. The CDR3 loop spans 15 amino acids. With V trimmed by 8 bases and J by 5 bases, 9 bases remained unmatched. The source material was peripheral blood. This TCR was recovered from a man older than 75 with acute or convalescent COVID-19. V gene TRBV7-8 combines with J gene TRBJ2-1, with TRBD2 identical over 10 bases. The CDR3 DNA sequence: TGTGCCAGCTCGGCGAGAACTAGCGGGAACAATGAGCAGTTCTTC. Protein sequence: CASSARTSGNNEQFF.